This paragraph reports one T cell receptor beta chain. This record comes from a study of blood T cell repertoires in COVID-19. The overall study: Nucleic acid was either cDNA or gDNA, and it came from T cells, B-cell-depleted T cells, or PBMCs.

Sequenced by immunoSEQ multiplex PCR; TCRdb stores in-frame clones only, minus some. Here the sample spans 70,000 to 95,000 clones, around four fifths being singletons. The CDR3 extends over 15 amino acids. Trimming removed 0 bases from V and 4 bases from J, with 10 bases in between. Germline V lookup: CDR1 SGHAT, CDR2 FQNNGV. The sample comprised peripheral blood. This chain uses TRBV11-2 with TRBJ1-3; D gene ambiguous. The sequence came from an elderly man with active or convalescent COVID-19. CDR3 nucleotide sequence: TGTGCCAGCAGCTTAGATCCAGGTGCAGGAAACACCATATATTTT. Encoded protein: CASSLDPGAGNTIYF.